These 25 T cell receptor beta chains were all obtained from the same sample, sequenced in a study of CD8 T cells in ankylosing spondylitis (dated by TCRdb to the late 2010s). The library was prepared using 5' RACE. The sequencer was an Illumina MiSeq. TCRdb itself trimmed the public reads at Q25 with fastp, ran MiXCR and retained productive beta chains. Each record represents a unique CDR3 protein, reported with the most common genes and DNA among its rows. The sample includes over 30,000 distinct CDR3 sequences, with about 15% observed a single time. The top ten clonotypes cover 45% of the sample. The sample taken for sequencing was blood. The receptors were sampled from a male donor with ankylosing spondylitis or in good health (not recorded which).

This clonotype was counted only a few times. The chain uses TRBV5-1 and TRBJ2-5, with no clear D. CDR3 length equals 12 residues. The germline CDR1 and CDR2 sequences are SGHRS and YFSETQ. The V end was cut by 2 bases, the J end by 2 bases, with 4 bases between. The chain's CDR3 is CASSLFQETQYF. For the CDR3, the DNA is TGCGCCAGCAGCTTATTTCAAGAGACCCAGTACTTC. Full variable domain (outside the CDR3, taken from reference TRBV5-1 and TRBJ2-5): KAGVTQTPRYLIKTRGQQVTLSCSPISGHRSVSWYQQTPGQGLQFLFEYFSETQRNKGNFPGRFSGRQFSNSRSEMNVSTLELGDSALYLCASSLFQETQYFGPGTRLLVL.

The V call is TRBV7-2, the J call TRBJ2-3, with TRBD2 matching over 10 bases. The ends lost 5 bases at V and 2 bases at J; junction bases unmatched: 7. In germline, CDR1 is SGHTA, CDR2 FQGNSA. The CDR3 is 16 residues long. The CDR3 region is CASSPRLAGVTDTQYF. The CDR3 DNA follows: TGTGCCAGCAGCCCACGTCTAGCGGGGGTCACAGATACGCAGTATTTT.

This clonotype turned up a few times. V gene TRBV19 combines with J gene TRBJ1-4; D is undetermined. V dropped 3 bases and J dropped 0 bases, with 5 bases sitting between them. The CDR3 extends over 14 amino acids. Looked up from germline, CDR1 is LNHDA and CDR2 is SQIVND (reference sequence). CDR3 sequence: CASSMYATNEKLFF. CDR3 sequence (DNA): TGTGCCAGTAGTATGTACGCAACTAATGAAAAACTGTTTTTT.

In its sample, this clonotype was seen a few times. The V gene is TRBV3-1, the J gene TRBJ2-3, with 9 bases fitting TRBD2. The V segment lost 1 base and the J segment 8 bases; nucleotides outside the gene matches: 10. The germline V gene encodes CDR1 LGHDT and CDR2 YNNKEL (reference sequence). The CDR3 covers 16 residues. The CDR3 protein is CASSQALAGKIGTQYF. For the CDR3, the DNA is TGTGCCAGCAGCCAAGCTCTAGCGGGAAAAATCGGTACGCAGTATTTT.

This chain connects TRBV12-3 or TRBV12-4 to TRBJ2-7; D unclear. Trimming removed 7 bases from V and 6 bases from J, with 13 bases in between. The CDR3 sequence is 12 residues long. CDR3 bases: TGTGCCAGCACAGACCTGACTGCCGAGCAGTACTTC. The encoded protein is CASTDLTAEQYF.

The CDR3 is CASSLAIVTGGNEQFF. The CDR3 nucleotides read TGTGCCAGCAGCTTAGCGATCGTCACAGGGGGCAATGAGCAGTTCTTC. The rearrangement joins TRBV7-6 to TRBJ2-1, with 8 bases identical to TRBD1. From germline, CDR1 is SGHVS and CDR2 FNYEAQ. This CDR3 has 16 residues. V was pared by 0 bases and J by 6 bases, with 7 bases of the junction left unmatched.

In the case of this clonotype: A read error may produce the germline difference seen at one junction end. The chain carries TRBV5-1 and TRBJ1-1, with D unclear. The CDR3 has 14 residues. From germline, CDR1 is SGHRS and CDR2 YFSETQ. The CDR3 DNA is TGCGCCAGCAGCTTGGGAAGTCGCGACACTGAAGCTGTCTTT. This codes for CASSLGSRDTEAVF.

The rearrangement links TRBV20-1 to TRBJ2-7, with D unclear. Per germline, CDR1 DFQATT and CDR2 SNEGSKA (reference sequence). This CDR3 spans 12 amino acids. The CDR3: CRANLGNYEQYF. In DNA form, the CDR3 reads TGCAGAGCCAATTTGGGTAACTACGAGCAGTACTTC.

This clonotype was seen more than once but under ten times. The chain links TRBV29-1 to TRBJ2-3, with D tentatively TRBD2 (6 bases). The CDR3 extends over 13 amino acids. Germline loops: CDR1 SQVTM, CDR2 ANQGSEA. V shed 5 bases and J shed 3 bases, with 12 bases lying between them. CDR3: CSVTPGATDTQYF. CDR3 in DNA: TGCAGCGTTACCCCGGGAGCTACAGATACGCAGTATTTT.

The chain carries TRBV12-3 or TRBV12-4 and TRBJ2-1; 7 bases map to TRBD1. The ends lost 5 bases at V and 6 bases at J; junction bases unmatched: 4. The CDR3 sequence is 13 residues long. CDR3 protein: CASSTRDSNEQFF. The CDR3 nucleotides are TGTGCCAGCAGTACCCGGGACAGCAATGAGCAGTTCTTC.

V usage is TRBV7-2 and J usage is TRBJ2-2; 13 bases match TRBD2. This CDR3 is built from 17 residues. Per the germline V gene, CDR1 is SGHTA and CDR2 is FQGNSA. The V segment lost 5 bases and the J segment 5 bases; nucleotides outside the gene matches: 8. This CDR3 reads CASSPGLAGVGTGELFF. CDR3 bases: TGTGCCAGCAGCCCCGGACTAGCGGGAGTTGGGACCGGGGAGCTGTTTTTT.

Here the CDR3 DNA reads TGTGCCAGCAGTCCACGGACGGAAACCGGGGAGCTGTTTTTT. Its protein is CASSPRTETGELFF. The chain uses TRBV28 and TRBJ2-2; D remains ambiguous. Between the trimmed V and J ends, which lost 5 bases and 5 bases, there was a span of 12 bases. CDR1 and CDR2 (germline): MDHEN, SYDVKM. This CDR3 region has 14 residues.

As to this clonotype: It is unclear where the CDR3 begins or ends on the DNA, so no DNA is shown, and the CDR3 is as TCRdb lists it. V and J are TRBV7-9 and TRBJ2-2; TRBD1, the D gene given by the table, was not confirmed from the DNA. The CDR3 adds up to 14 amino acids, both ends counted. In germline, CDR1 is SEHNR, CDR2 FQNEAQ (reference sequence). CDR3 region: CASSSPFGAGELFF.

This clonotype was seen a handful of times. At one end the junction does not follow the germline gene, possibly because of a read error. The V and J genes are TRBV7-7 and TRBJ2-2; D is unresolved. CDR1 and CDR2 (germline): SSHAT, FNYEAQ (reference sequence). The CDR3 has 13 amino acids. The CDR3 DNA is TGTGCTAGCAGCTTAAAGCCCCTCGGGGAGCTGTTTTTT. This encodes CASSLKPLGELFF.

This clonotype was seen a handful of times. The chain uses TRBV29-1 and TRBJ1-2; D unclear. The CDR3 consists of 10 residues. Germline CDR1 reads SQVTM; CDR2 reads ANQGSEA. Trimming pared 4 bases from V and 4 bases from J, leaving 4 bases between. CDR3 loop: CSVVSYGYTF. The CDR3, as DNA: TGCAGCGTTGTTAGCTATGGCTACACCTTC.

The rearrangement uses TRBV7-9 and TRBJ2-3; 7 positions match TRBD1. The V segment lost 6 bases and the J segment 2 bases; nucleotides outside the gene matches: 8. This CDR3 comprises 15 residues. Germline V CDR1 and CDR2: SEHNR, FQNEAQ (reference sequence). The CDR3 here is CASSRDRGHTDTQYF. In DNA, the CDR3 is TGTGCCAGCAGTCGGGACAGAGGGCACACAGATACGCAGTATTTT. The full variable domain, rest sourced from reference TRBV7-9 and TRBJ2-3, is DTGVSQNPRHKITKRGQNVTFRCDPISEHNRLYWYRQTLGQGPEFLTYFQNEAQLEKSRLLSDRFSAERPKGSFSTLEIQRTEQGDSAMYLCASSRDRGHTDTQYFGPGTRLTVL.

This clonotype was counted a few times. This rearrangement joins TRBV9 to TRBJ2-3; D uncertain. The germline V gene has CDR1 SGDLS and CDR2 YYNGEE. The CDR3 runs 14 residues. The V and J ends lost 0 bases and 0 bases respectively, with 5 bases between them. CDR3 region: CASSVARSTDTQYF. Here the CDR3 DNA reads TGTGCCAGCAGCGTAGCTCGCAGCACAGATACGCAGTATTTT. Drawing the rest from reference TRBV9 and TRBJ2-3, the complete variable domain is DSGVTQTPKHLITATGQRVTLRCSPRSGDLSVYWYQQSLDQGLQFLIQYYNGEERAKGNILERFSAQQFPDLHSELNLSSLELGDSALYFCASSVARSTDTQYFGPGTRLTVL.

V is TRBV20-1 and J is TRBJ1-6; 8 nucleotides line up with TRBD1. With V trimmed by 4 bases and J by 5 bases, 4 bases remained unmatched. This CDR3 spans 14 amino acids. Germline values: CDR1 DFQATT, CDR2 SNEGSKA (reference sequence). CDR3 region: CSATQDRDNSPLHF. CDR3 sequence (DNA): TGCAGTGCTACCCAGGACAGGGATAATTCACCCCTCCACTTT.

This clonotype was seen a handful of times. V usage is TRBV21-1 and J usage is TRBJ2-2; no DNA check was done on the table's D call, TRBD1. TRBV21-1 is designated a pseudogene. This CDR3 is built from 17 residues. CDR3 sequence (DNA): TGTGCCAGCAGCCCTAACAAACAGGTCTCGAACACCGGGGAGCTGTTTTTT. It encodes CASSPNKQVSNTGELFF.

This clonotype was seen many times. The rearrangement joins TRBV24-1 to TRBJ2-6, with D hard to call. V was pared by 7 bases and J by 1 base, with 7 bases between. This CDR3 is built from 14 residues. The germline V gene encodes CDR1 KGHDR and CDR2 SFDVKD. The CDR3 bases are TGTGCCACCAGATCAGTTTCTGGGGCCAACGTCCTGACTTTC. Protein: CATRSVSGANVLTF.

V usage is TRBV7-9 and J usage is TRBJ2-1; perhaps TRBD1 as D (6 bases). Germline CDR1 and CDR2: SEHNR and FQNEAQ (reference sequence). This CDR3 has 13 amino acids. V dropped 0 bases and J dropped 6 bases, with 6 bases sitting between them. The DNA of the CDR3 is TGTGCCAGCAGCTTAGCGGACAGCAATGAGCAGTTCTTC. It is translated as CASSLADSNEQFF.

This clonotype was seen more than once but under ten times. The chain is built from TRBV6-6 and TRBJ2-7, with 9 bases fitting TRBD1. Germline CDR1 MNHNY, CDR2 SVGAGI (reference sequence). Trimming removed 6 bases from V and 1 base from J; junction bases left unmatched: 4. This CDR3 is 14 amino acids long. Written as DNA, the CDR3 is TGTGCCAGCAGGCCCGGGACAGGGTCCTACGAGCAGTACTTC. Protein sequence: CASRPGTGSYEQYF.

This clonotype was observed at least ten times. The chain carries TRBV12-3 or TRBV12-4 and TRBJ2-1; 15 bases agree with TRBD2. Trimming removed 3 bases from V and 0 bases from J; junction bases left unmatched: 15. The CDR3 runs to 22 residues. The DNA for the CDR3 is TGTGCCAGCAGTTTTGTGGGACTGCCAGGACTAGCGGGAGGGACCTCCTACAATGAGCAGTTCTTC. This sequence encodes CASSFVGLPGLAGGTSYNEQFF.

In regard to this clonotype: One junction end does not reproduce the germline sequence, and a read error may be involved. The rearrangement uses TRBV7-6 and TRBJ2-3; possible D gene TRBD1, 6 bases. The germline gives CDR1 SGHVS, CDR2 FNYEAQ. This CDR3 comprises 16 residues. The CDR3 protein is CASSLAQGWSTDTQYF. CDR3 bases: TGTGCCAGCAGCCTAGCCCAGGGGTGGAGCACAGATACGCAGTATTTT.

The rearrangement joins TRBV30 to TRBJ1-1; tentative D call: TRBD1 (5 bases). V was pared by 5 bases and J by 4 bases, with 8 bases between. This CDR3 has 11 residues. Germline assignment: CDR1 GTSNPN and CDR2 SVGIG (reference sequence). CDR3 sequence (DNA): TGTGCCTGGGCGGGGCGCACTGAAGCTTTCTTT. This gives the protein CAWAGRTEAFF.